Listed here are 20 T cell receptor beta chains from one sample, sequenced in a study of Tregs in tolerant kidney transplant recipients. Related graft donors supplied nonmyeloablative bone marrow transplants, and mixed chimerism was transient. Generated by immunoSEQ multiplex PCR, the TCRdb table keeps only in-frame clones and is missing some. In the table there are some 56,000 clones, approximately 91% of which are singletons. This specimen consisted of CD8+ T cells from blood (PBMCs), obtained 24 months after the transplant. Every receptor here comes from a human patient who received a combined kidney and bone marrow transplant. Some T cells may trace back to the graft donor.

V is TRBV7-2 and J is TRBJ2-7, with D possibly TRBD2 on 6 matching bases. The V end lost 3 bases, the J end lost 5 bases, and 11 bases lay between the germline ends. The length of the CDR3 is 13 residues. Germline-derived CDR1 and CDR2 are SGHTA and FQGNSA. CDR3 loop: CASSFFGGDEQYF. In DNA, the CDR3 is TGTGCCAGCAGCTTTTTTGGCGGGGACGAGCAGTACTTC.

J is TRBJ1-2 and V is TRBV29-1, with 7 bases aligning to TRBD1. The ends lost 3 bases at V and 3 bases at J; junction bases unmatched: 10. This CDR3 is 15 amino acids long. Germline CDR1 is SQVTM and CDR2 is ANQGSEA. The CDR3 here is CSVESHRGFYYGYTF. Here the CDR3 DNA reads TGCAGCGTTGAGTCCCACAGGGGATTCTACTATGGCTACACCTTC.

The chain joins TRBV27 to TRBJ2-2; no clear D. From germline, CDR1 is MNHEY and CDR2 SMNVEV (reference sequence). The CDR3 contains 14 residues. V was trimmed by 3 bases and J by 5 bases, leaving 10 bases between them. The CDR3 protein is CASSFLAETGELFF. CDR3 in DNA: TGTGCCAGCAGTTTTCTGGCGGAGACCGGGGAGCTGTTTTTT.

This clone has a single count. The chain has TRBV28 and TRBJ2-3, with 11 bases aligning to TRBD1. Trimming removed 3 bases from V and 5 bases from J; junction bases left unmatched: 4. This CDR3 contains 15 residues. CDR1 and CDR2 (germline): MDHEN, SYDVKM. CDR3 nucleotides: TGTGCCAGCAGTTTTTGGACAGGGGGCGGAGATACGCAGTATTTT. Protein: CASSFWTGGGDTQYF.

The genes are TRBV9 and TRBJ2-1; D is uncertain. Trimming removed 3 bases from V and 10 bases from J, with 8 bases in between. The CDR3 length is 11 residues. The germline V gene encodes CDR1 SGDLS and CDR2 YYNGEE. The CDR3 DNA reads as TGTGCCAGCAGCGATCGAGCGGAGCAGTTCTTC. As protein: CASSDRAEQFF.

CDR3 sequence reads: CASSPPTLGVGEQYF. Written as DNA, the CDR3 is TGTGCCAGCAGCCCCCCTACATTGGGAGTCGGCGAGCAGTACTTC. The chain links TRBV7-9 to TRBJ2-7, with D possibly matching TRBD2 (5 bases). The CDR3 totals 15 residues. The germline V gene has CDR1 SEHNR and CDR2 FQNEAQ (reference sequence). Between the trimmed V and J ends, which lost 5 bases and 6 bases, there was a span of 20 bases.

This chain links TRBV28 with TRBJ1-6, with D tentatively TRBD1 (5 bases). Trimming pared 7 bases from V and 1 base from J, leaving 17 bases between. The CDR3 extends over 17 amino acids. CDR1 is MDHEN, CDR2 SYDVKM, per germline. The CDR3 is CASIRGTLGSYNSPLHF. The CDR3 bases are TGTGCCAGCATCCGGGGGACTCTGGGGTCCTATAATTCACCCCTCCACTTT.

This sequence joins TRBV7-9 and TRBJ2-2; 10 bases map to TRBD1. CDR1 SEHNR and CDR2 FQNEAQ come from the germline V gene (reference sequence). Trimming cost V 2 bases and J 6 bases; bases outside gene matches: 6. The CDR3 extends over 16 amino acids. CDR3 nucleotides: TGTGCCAGCAGCTTATCGGGACAGGGGAGGGCCGGGGAGCTGTTTTTT. It translates to CASSLSGQGRAGELFF.

The gene calls are TRBV6-6 and TRBJ1-1, with a tentative D call TRBD1 (5 bases). Germline V lookup: CDR1 MNHNY, CDR2 SVGAGI (reference sequence). Trimming shortened V by 8 bases and J by 4 bases, and 11 bases separated the two germline ends. The CDR3 covers 12 residues. The CDR3 region is CASASGGTEAFF. DNA for the CDR3: TGTGCCAGCGCCTCGGGGGGCACTGAAGCTTTCTTT.

The chain recombines TRBV9 with TRBJ2-3, with D unclear. The CDR3 totals 13 residues. Germline V CDR1 and CDR2: SGDLS, YYNGEE. V lost 0 bases and J 3 bases, leaving 5 bases between the germline ends. CDR3 sequence reads: CASSVERTDTQYF. CDR3 sequence (DNA): TGTGCCAGCAGCGTAGAACGGACAGATACGCAGTATTTT.

This clone appeared a few times. The chain is built from TRBV9 and TRBJ2-2; 16 bases map to TRBD2. Germline values: CDR1 SGDLS, CDR2 YYNGEE. With 0 bases clipped from V and 6 bases from J, the junction kept 8 bases outside the gene matches. The CDR3 sequence is 19 residues long. CDR3: CASSVEEGLAGGPAGELFF. CDR3 nucleotide sequence: TGTGCCAGCAGCGTAGAAGAGGGACTAGCGGGAGGGCCGGCCGGGGAGCTGTTTTTT.

Written as DNA, the CDR3 is TGTGCCAGCAGTGGACAGGGTGTTTTCGGGGAGCTGTTTTTT. Translation gives CASSGQGVFGELFF. This chain connects TRBV9 to TRBJ2-2; 8 nucleotides align to TRBD1. Trimming removed 5 bases from V and 7 bases from J; junction bases left unmatched: 7. Looked up from germline, CDR1 is SGDLS and CDR2 is YYNGEE. The CDR3 consists of 14 residues.

J is TRBJ2-7 and V is TRBV6-5; maybe TRBD1 (5 bases). With 2 bases removed from V and 7 bases from J, the gap between germline ends came to 15 bases. The CDR3 is 14 residues long. Germline CDR1 is MNHEY and CDR2 is SVGAGI. The CDR3: CASSYSLTEDEQYF. The DNA for the CDR3 is TGTGCCAGCAGTTACAGCTTGACAGAGGATGAGCAGTACTTC.

This clone was counted once. The V gene is TRBV6-1, the J gene TRBJ2-7; D unresolved. Deletions cut 3 bases from V and 0 bases from J, with 3 bases between. Germline-derived CDR1 and CDR2 are MNHNS and SASEGT. The CDR3 has 12 residues. The CDR3 coding sequence is TGTGCCAGCAGTGACCTCTCCTACGAGCAGTACTTC. This gives the protein CASSDLSYEQYF.

The chain recombines TRBV7-2 with TRBJ2-7; TRBD2 matches at 9 bases. Germline V CDR1 and CDR2: SGHTA, FQGNSA. V lost 1 base and J lost 2; bases outside the gene matches: 6. The CDR3 totals 16 residues. CDR3 region: CASSLGGLAGTYEQYF. The CDR3 DNA is TGTGCCAGCAGCTTAGGGGGCCTAGCGGGAACCTACGAGCAGTACTTC. Full variable domain (rest looked up from reference TRBV7-2 and TRBJ2-7): GAGVSQSPSNKVTEKGKDVELRCDPISGHTALYWYRQSLGQGLEFLIYFQGNSAPDKSGLPSDRFSAERTGGSVSTLTIQRTQQEDSAVYLCASSLGGLAGTYEQYFGPGTRLTVT.

The chain combines TRBV4-3 with TRBJ2-2; tentative D call: TRBD2 (5 bases). The germline CDR1 and CDR2 sequences are LGHNA and YSLEER. The CDR3 is 15 residues long. Between the trimmed V and J ends, which lost 0 bases and 6 bases, there was a span of 11 bases. CDR3 region: CASSQDMLGAGELFF. The CDR3, as DNA: TGCGCCAGCAGCCAAGATATGCTGGGAGCCGGGGAGCTGTTTTTT.

V and J are TRBV7-6 and TRBJ1-1; D unclear. In germline, CDR1 is SGHVS, CDR2 FNYEAQ. V lost 5 bases and J lost 8, with 12 bases in between. The CDR3 loop spans 12 amino acids. The CDR3: CASSKMDSEAFF. The CDR3 coding sequence is TGTGCCAGCAGCAAAATGGACTCAGAAGCTTTCTTT. The whole variable domain, remainder taken from reference TRBV7-6 and TRBJ1-1, is GAGVSQSPRYKVTKRGQDVALRCDPISGHVSLYWYRQALGQGPEFLTYFNYEAQQDKSGLPNDRFSAERPEGSISTLTIQRTEQRDSAMYRCASSKMDSEAFFGQGTRLTVV.

The chain employs TRBV4-1 and TRBJ2-3; possibly TRBD2 for D (6 bases). V lost 3 bases and J 14 bases, leaving 12 bases between the germline ends. CDR1 is MGHRA and CDR2 is YSYEKL in the germline V gene. The CDR3 has 11 residues. The CDR3 sequence is CASSQGGIWYF. CDR3 nucleotides: TGCGCCAGCAGCCAGGGCGGGATCTGGTATTTT.

This clone was seen just once. This chain joins TRBV28 and TRBJ1-1; D ambiguous. V dropped 2 bases and J dropped 0 bases, with 4 bases sitting between them. CDR3 length equals 13 residues. The V gene's germline CDR1 is MDHEN and CDR2 SYDVKM. The DNA for the CDR3 is TGTGCCAGCAGTTTAGCAGTGAACACTGAAGCTTTCTTT. It yields the protein CASSLAVNTEAFF.

The chain combines TRBV2 with TRBJ2-7; weak D call: TRBD1 (6 bases). V gave up 4 bases and J gave up 0 bases, with 7 bases separating them. Germline values: CDR1 SNHLY, CDR2 FYNNEI. The CDR3 spans 13 residues. This CDR3 is CASSADSSYEQYF. CDR3 nucleotides: TGTGCCAGCAGTGCGGACAGCTCCTACGAGCAGTACTTC.